This record concerns one TCR beta chain sequence. Its specificity is not known. Profiling relied on immunoSEQ multiplex PCR, and the TCRdb table lists in-frame clones only, not all of them. The table has some 2.1 million clones, about 95% seen once. The entry originates in a study of shared clonotypes between healthy human individuals. Study summary: Samples came from two female and a few male donors aged 18 to 49.

Study observations and caveats: Few donors limited the genetic and exposure-history diversity represented. What rarefaction showed was incomplete sorted-subset sequencing despite large depth.

Sequencing was performed on naive CD4+ T cells sorted from blood. As to subset: CD45RA+ positively selected. This TCR derives from a man younger than 35 in good health.

CDR3 DNA: TGTGCCAGCTCTTCAGGGGGAGTTTTAGCCAAAAACATTCAGTACTTC. This encodes CASSSGGVLAKNIQYF. The V call is TRBV18, the J call TRBJ2-4; TRBD1 agrees at 7 bases. CDR1 is KGHSH and CDR2 is LQKENI in the germline V gene. Trimming removed 6 bases from V and 0 bases from J; junction bases left unmatched: 8. CDR3 length equals 16 residues.